These 32 T cell receptor beta chains originate from one sample sequenced in a study of T cell changes during pregnancy in multiple sclerosis. Only in-frame clones appear in the TCRdb table, and some are missing; sequencing was by immunoSEQ multiplex PCR. The top ten hold about 0.99% of the sample, which has 65,000 to 85,000 clones, approximately 95% seen once. The material was peripheral blood, obtained in the second trimester of pregnancy. Receptors originate from a female donor in good health, enrolled as a control in a pregnancy study.

The chain is built from TRBV9 and TRBJ1-4, with TRBD1 matching over 9 bases. Trimming cost V 3 bases and J 13 bases; bases outside gene matches: 19. Germline V lookup: CDR1 SGDLS, CDR2 YYNGEE. The length of the CDR3 is 17 residues. This CDR3 is CASSAAPLGQGDSGLFF. The CDR3 coding sequence is TGTGCCAGCAGCGCCGCCCCCTTGGGACAGGGAGATAGCGGACTGTTTTTT.

The rearrangement joins TRBV11-3 to TRBJ2-1; possibly TRBD2 for D (7 bases). This CDR3 is 13 amino acids long. Germline V gene lookup returns CDR1 SGHNT and CDR2 YENEEA. V was shortened by 3 bases and J by 10 bases, with 13 bases between the two germline ends. The DNA for the CDR3 is TGTGCCAGCAGCTTTGCGGGGGCCGGGGAGCAGTTCTTC. It specifies CASSFAGAGEQFF. The variable domain in full, completed from reference TRBV11-3 and TRBJ2-1, reads EAGVVQSPRYKIIEKKQPVAFWCNPISGHNTLYWYLQNLGQGPELLIRYENEEAVDDSQLPKDRFSAERLKGVDSTLKIQPAELGDSAVYLCASSFAGAGEQFFGPGTRLTVL.

This chain joins TRBV27 and TRBJ2-2; 7 nucleotides align to TRBD2. The V gene end was trimmed by 5 bases and the J gene end by 4 bases; junction bases not matched to a gene: 7. This CDR3 spans 15 amino acids. The V gene's germline CDR1 is MNHEY and CDR2 SMNVEV (reference sequence). The CDR3 loop reads CASSPALAGTGELFF. DNA for the CDR3: TGTGCCAGCAGTCCTGCATTAGCGGGCACCGGGGAGCTGTTTTTT.

The CDR3 reads CASTSLDRDFYNSPLHF. CDR3 coding DNA: TGTGCCAGCACCTCCCTCGACAGGGATTTCTATAATTCACCCCTCCACTTT. V is TRBV28 and J is TRBJ1-6, with 7 bases that match TRBD1. V gave up 7 bases and J gave up 3 bases; unmatched junction bases: 12. Per the germline V gene, CDR1 is MDHEN and CDR2 is SYDVKM. This CDR3 spans 17 amino acids. Filled out from reference TRBV28 and TRBJ1-6, the complete variable domain reads DVKVTQSSRYLVKRTGEKVFLECVQDMDHENMFWYRQDPGLGLRLIYFSYDVKMKEKGDIPEGYSVSREKKERFSLILESASTNQTSMYLCASTSLDRDFYNSPLHFGNGTRLTVT.

This rearrangement joins TRBV6-1 to TRBJ2-7; no definite D call. Trimming removed 1 base from V and 2 bases from J, with 21 bases in between. The germline V gene encodes CDR1 MNHNS and CDR2 SASEGT. This CDR3 has 18 amino acids. CDR3 DNA sequence: TGTGCCAGCAGTGAAGTGGCTAGATTGCAGCGTTGGGCCTACGAGCAGTACTTC. This gives the protein CASSEVARLQRWAYEQYF.

V and J are TRBV7-2 and TRBJ2-7, with D maybe TRBD2 (5 bases). Deletions cut 2 bases from V and 1 base from J, with 18 bases between. The germline gives CDR1 SGHTA, CDR2 FQGNSA. CDR3 size: 17 residues. CDR3 bases: TGTGCCAGCAGCTTAACCTACCCGGGAAGCCCTTCCTACGAGCAGTACTTC. It is translated as CASSLTYPGSPSYEQYF.

This clone was detected only once. The genes are TRBV11-2 and TRBJ2-1, with a weak D call TRBD1 (7 bases). The V gene lost 5 bases and the J gene lost 13 bases, with 18 bases spanning the gap. Per germline, CDR1 SGHAT and CDR2 FQNNGV. The CDR3 sequence is 13 residues long. The CDR3 protein is CASSTSGQGGQFF. CDR3 nucleotide sequence: TGTGCCAGCAGCACCAGCGGGCAGGGGGGACAGTTCTTC. The complete variable domain, with remaining parts taken from reference TRBV11-2 and TRBJ2-1, reads EAGVAQSPRYKIIEKRQSVAFWCNPISGHATLYWYQQILGQGPKLLIQFQNNGVVDDSQLPKDRFSAERLKGVDSTLKIQPAKLEDSAVYLCASSTSGQGGQFFGPGTRLTVL.

The gene calls are TRBV27 and TRBJ2-7, with 8 positions matching TRBD2. After removal of 7 bases from V and 0 bases from J, the junction contained 5 bases not matched to a gene. Germline V CDR1 and CDR2: MNHEY, SMNVEV (reference sequence). This CDR3 is built from 14 residues. CDR3 protein: CASNRLAGSYEQYF. DNA for the CDR3: TGTGCCAGCAACCGGCTAGCGGGCTCCTACGAGCAGTACTTC.

The chain couples TRBV4-1 to TRBJ1-1; 8 bases map to TRBD1. V gave up 5 bases and J gave up 0 bases; unmatched junction bases: 2. The CDR3 spans 14 residues. CDR1 is MGHRA, CDR2 YSYEKL, per germline. As DNA, the CDR3 is TGCGCCAGCAGCAACAGGGGGATGAACACTGAAGCTTTCTTT. Translating gives CASSNRGMNTEAFF.

The rearrangement joins TRBV27 to TRBJ2-1; 11 positions agree with TRBD2. This CDR3 has 16 residues. Germline CDR1 MNHEY, CDR2 SMNVEV (reference sequence). The V and J ends lost 5 bases and 7 bases, in that order; junction bases with no gene match: 10. The CDR3 DNA sequence: TGTGCCAGCAGTCCCTTAGCGGGAGGGCCAGAGAATGAGCAGTTCTTC. It codes for CASSPLAGGPENEQFF.

The V gene is TRBV6-6, the J gene TRBJ2-5; no reliable D call. Trimming pared 4 bases from V and 4 bases from J, leaving 7 bases between. CDR1 is MNHNY, CDR2 SVGAGI, per germline (reference sequence). The CDR3 has 12 amino acids. The CDR3 nucleotides read TGTGCCAGCAGTTCCCCTAGAGAGACCCAGTACTTC. Protein: CASSSPRETQYF.

The chain employs TRBV4-1 and TRBJ1-5; D perhaps matches TRBD1 (6 bases). CDR1 and CDR2 from the germline V gene are MGHRA and YSYEKL. Trimming cost V 2 bases and J 0 bases, with 8 bases left between them. The CDR3 has 15 amino acids. The CDR3 coding sequence is TGCGCCAGCAGCCAACGGACAGATAGCAATCAGCCCCAGCATTTT. This gives the protein CASSQRTDSNQPQHF.

V gene TRBV28 combines with J gene TRBJ1-5; possibly TRBD1 for D (6 bases). The CDR3 has 14 residues. Trimming removed 7 bases from V and 6 bases from J, with 16 bases in between. Germline assignment: CDR1 MDHEN and CDR2 SYDVKM. CDR3 nucleotide sequence: TGTGCCAGCACCCTTGGTGGGGGCACTCAGCCCCAGCATTTT. This codes for CASTLGGGTQPQHF. Together with reference TRBV28 and TRBJ1-5, the CDR3 gives the full variable domain: DVKVTQSSRYLVKRTGEKVFLECVQDMDHENMFWYRQDPGLGLRLIYFSYDVKMKEKGDIPEGYSVSREKKERFSLILESASTNQTSMYLCASTLGGGTQPQHFGDGTRLSIL.

This chain links TRBV28 with TRBJ2-7, with D hard to call. CDR1 is MDHEN and CDR2 is SYDVKM in the germline V gene. With 4 bases removed from V and 0 bases from J, the gap between germline ends came to 13 bases. The CDR3 covers 15 residues. This chain's CDR3 is CASSSFRGSSYEQYF. The CDR3 DNA reads as TGTGCCAGCAGTTCATTCCGAGGATCCTCCTACGAGCAGTACTTC.

The chain employs TRBV28 and TRBJ1-2; TRBD1 might be the D (5 bases). The CDR3 runs 13 residues. The germline V gene has CDR1 MDHEN and CDR2 SYDVKM. Trimming took off 2 bases at V and 8 bases at J, with 12 bases between the two ends. For the CDR3, the DNA is TGTGCCAGCAGTTTACGGGGGACGCGAGGCTACACCTTC. Translation gives CASSLRGTRGYTF.

This chain links TRBV6-5 with TRBJ2-1, with TRBD2 matching over 7 bases. The CDR3 loop spans 15 amino acids. The trim removed 9 bases at V and 2 bases at J, leaving 10 bases unmatched. The germline gives CDR1 MNHEY, CDR2 SVGAGI. CDR3 coding DNA: TGTGCCAGTTATCCTGCCGGGGGGACCTACAATGAGCAGTTCTTC. Its translation is CASYPAGGTYNEQFF.

The rearrangement uses TRBV29-1 and TRBJ1-1; 7 bases are shared with TRBD1. The CDR3 extends over 14 amino acids. Germline V gene sequence: CDR1 SQVTM, CDR2 ANQGSEA. Trimming removed 6 bases from V and 0 bases from J; junction bases left unmatched: 7. Written as DNA, the CDR3 is TGCAGCGTGAACGGACAGGTAATGAACACTGAAGCTTTCTTT. Translation gives CSVNGQVMNTEAFF. Looking up the rest from reference TRBV29-1 and TRBJ1-1 gives the full variable domain: SAVISQKPSRDICQRGTSLTIQCQVDSQVTMMFWYRQQPGQSLTLIATANQGSEATYESGFVIDKFPISRPNLTFSTLTVSNMSPEDSSIYLCSVNGQVMNTEAFFGQGTRLTVV.

CDR3 DNA sequence: TGTGCCAGCAGTGAACAAATGGGGAGCCTACCCTACGAGCAGTACTTC. Translating gives CASSEQMGSLPYEQYF. The chain couples TRBV6-1 to TRBJ2-7; the D gene is possibly TRBD2 (5 bases). Between the trimmed V and J ends, which lost 2 bases and 2 bases, there was a span of 16 bases. Germline loops: CDR1 MNHNS, CDR2 SASEGT. The CDR3 has 16 amino acids.

This clone was observed a single time. The V and J genes are TRBV14 and TRBJ1-1; TRBD1 might be the D (5 bases). Germline V gene sequence: CDR1 SGHDN, CDR2 FVKESK. This CDR3 contains 14 residues. V was pared by 4 bases and J by 1 base, with 10 bases between. The CDR3 nucleotides read TGTGCCAGCAGCCGAATTACAGGGAACACTGAAGCTTTCTTT. This gives the protein CASSRITGNTEAFF. Drawing the rest from reference TRBV14 and TRBJ1-1, the complete variable domain is EAGVTQFPSHSVIEKGQTVTLRCDPISGHDNLYWYRRVMGKEIKFLLHFVKESKQDESGMPNNRFLAERTGGTYSTLKVQPAELEDSGVYFCASSRITGNTEAFFGQGTRLTVV.

CDR3: CASSVSGGSTDTQYF. DNA of the CDR3: TGTGCCAGCAGCGTTAGCGGGGGGAGCACAGATACGCAGTATTTT. J is TRBJ2-3 and V is TRBV13; 10 nucleotides line up with TRBD2. CDR3 size: 15 residues. V lost 5 bases, J lost 0 bases, and 2 bases stayed unmatched. CDR1 is PRHDT, CDR2 FYEKMQ, per germline (reference sequence).

This chain connects TRBV19 to TRBJ2-7; tentative D call: TRBD1 (7 bases). The V gene lost 5 bases and the J gene lost 2 bases, with 10 bases spanning the gap. The germline CDR1 and CDR2 sequences are LNHDA and SQIVND (reference sequence). This CDR3 comprises 13 residues. The CDR3 reads CASSAGQPYEQYF. CDR3 DNA sequence: TGTGCCAGTAGTGCGGGACAGCCCTACGAGCAGTACTTC.

J is TRBJ1-4 and V is TRBV27; TRBD1 matches 10 bases. After removal of 6 bases from V and 8 bases from J, the junction contained 6 bases not matched to a gene. In germline, CDR1 is MNHEY, CDR2 SMNVEV (reference sequence). The CDR3 consists of 14 residues. This CDR3 reads CASRGQGFGEKLFF. Written as DNA, the CDR3 is TGTGCCAGCAGGGGACAGGGGTTCGGCGAAAAACTGTTTTTT. Combining the CDR3 with reference TRBV27 and TRBJ1-4 gives the whole variable domain EAQVTQNPRYLITVTGKKLTVTCSQNMNHEYMSWYRQDPGLGLRQIYYSMNVEVTDKGDVPEGYKVSRKEKRNFPLILESPSPNQTSLYFCASRGQGFGEKLFFGSGTQLSVL.

This chain joins TRBV28 and TRBJ2-4; 7 nucleotides line up with TRBD2. Looked up from germline, CDR1 is MDHEN and CDR2 is SYDVKM. This CDR3 has 14 amino acids. The V and J ends lost 9 bases and 7 bases, in that order; junction bases with no gene match: 12. This CDR3 is CARTRSAGVNIQYF. The CDR3 DNA is TGTGCCAGGACTCGGTCGGCGGGGGTGAACATTCAGTACTTC.

This rearrangement joins TRBV18 to TRBJ1-4, with 9 bases identical to TRBD1. The CDR3 spans 14 residues. Germline trimming cut 6 bases from V and 8 bases from J; bases unmatched to any gene: 7. Germline V CDR1 and CDR2: KGHSH, LQKENI. CDR3 DNA sequence: TGTGCCAGCTCTCTTTTGGGACAGGGCGAAAAACTGTTTTTT. This sequence encodes CASSLLGQGEKLFF.

The J gene is TRBJ1-4, the V gene TRBV5-6; D is ambiguous. The germline V gene has CDR1 SGHDT and CDR2 YYEEEE. This CDR3 is 12 amino acids long. V was pared by 1 base and J by 8 bases, with 6 bases between. CDR3 coding DNA: TGTGCCAGCAGCTTGACAACGGAAAAACTGTTTTTT. Its translation: CASSLTTEKLFF.

The rearrangement uses TRBV19 and TRBJ2-3; 7 nucleotides agree with TRBD2. With V trimmed by 1 base and J by 3 bases, 10 bases remained unmatched. The CDR3 sequence is 17 residues long. Germline V gene lookup returns CDR1 LNHDA and CDR2 SQIVND (reference sequence). The CDR3 region has the DNA TGTGCCAGTAGTATAGTTCCGCGGGAGACGGCAACAGATACGCAGTATTTT. This codes for CASSIVPRETATDTQYF.

V gene TRBV7-2 combines with J gene TRBJ2-3; 11 bases agree with TRBD2. Germline loops: CDR1 SGHTA, CDR2 FQGNSA. The J segment lost 7 bases and the V segment lost 5 bases, leaving 8 bases of the junction unmatched. The CDR3 is 15 amino acids. CDR3 nucleotides: TGTGCCAGCAGCGACCTAGCGGGAGGACGGAATACGCAGTATTTT. It codes for CASSDLAGGRNTQYF.

The V gene is TRBV5-1, the J gene TRBJ2-3, with D hard to call. Germline V gives CDR1 SGHRS, CDR2 YFSETQ. The CDR3 spans 14 residues. Trimming removed 0 bases at V and 2 bases at J, with 7 bases between. The CDR3 loop reads CASSLEPHTDTQYF. The CDR3 bases are TGCGCCAGCAGCTTGGAGCCTCACACAGATACGCAGTATTTT.

CDR3 sequence reads: CASSQQQGGLLSGYTF. CDR3 sequence (DNA): TGCGCCAGCAGCCAACAACAAGGGGGCTTGCTTTCTGGCTACACCTTC. This chain connects TRBV4-1 to TRBJ1-2; 7 bases match TRBD1. Germline CDR1 reads MGHRA; CDR2 reads YSYEKL. After removal of 2 bases from V and 7 bases from J, the junction contained 13 bases not matched to a gene. The CDR3 totals 16 residues.

The CDR3: CASSLPTGDIQYF. CDR3 coding DNA: TGTGCCAGCAGTTTACCGACAGGGGACATTCAGTACTTC. The chain combines TRBV28 with TRBJ2-4; the match to TRBD1 covers 8 bases. The CDR3 totals 13 residues. Germline assignment: CDR1 MDHEN and CDR2 SYDVKM. The V and J ends lost 2 bases and 8 bases, in that order; junction bases with no gene match: 2.

This clone occurred once. The V and J genes are TRBV19 and TRBJ2-1; a weak D match, TRBD1 (5 bases). The CDR3 length is 15 residues. V shed 5 bases and J shed 8 bases, with 19 bases lying between them. Per the germline V gene, CDR1 is LNHDA and CDR2 is SQIVND (reference sequence). The CDR3 region is CASSLGAERVDEQFF. CDR3 sequence (DNA): TGTGCCAGTAGTCTAGGGGCAGAGAGAGTCGATGAGCAGTTCTTC.

The J gene is TRBJ2-7, the V gene TRBV7-8, with D possibly matching TRBD1 (6 bases). CDR3 size: 13 residues. With 5 bases removed from V and 9 bases from J, the gap between germline ends came to 17 bases. In germline, CDR1 is SGHVS, CDR2 FQNEAQ. CDR3 protein: CASSRTTGIGQYF. As DNA, the CDR3 is TGTGCCAGCAGCCGGACCACAGGGATAGGGCAGTACTTC.